These 20 T cell receptor beta chains originate from one sample sequenced in a study of T-cell reconstitution after alpha-beta-depleted transplantation in children. As it was prepared, the TCRbeta library received unique molecular identifiers. TCRdb ran MiXCR on the PCR reads and lists one entry per CDR3 protein. The data hold around 700,000 distinct CDR3 sequences, with roughly 14% observed a single time. The input for sequencing was PBMCs, taken before TCRalphabeta/CD19-depleted stem cell transplant. These receptors all stem from a girl aged 2-10 years with congenital amegakaryocytic thrombocytopenia, due to receive a stem cell transplant.

This chain connects TRBV5-1 to TRBJ1-1, with TRBD1 as a possible D gene (5 bases). CDR3 length: 13 residues. Germline CDR1 reads SGHRS; CDR2 reads YFSETQ. Trimming took off 5 bases at V and 7 bases at J, with 15 bases between the two ends. The CDR3 DNA reads as TGCGCCAGCAGACCCGGACATCAGAGTGAAGCTTTCTTT. Encoded protein: CASRPGHQSEAFF.

The chain is built from TRBV28 and TRBJ1-2; D ambiguous. In germline, CDR1 is MDHEN, CDR2 SYDVKM. The CDR3 is 13 amino acids. Trimming took 4 bases from V and 3 from J, leaving 9 bases between them. CDR3 in amino acids: CASSSKGYYGYTF. The CDR3 nucleotides read TGTGCCAGCAGTTCGAAGGGCTACTATGGCTACACCTTC.

The chain has TRBV10-3 and TRBJ2-7, with 7 positions matching TRBD1. The CDR3 loop spans 15 amino acids. V dropped 3 bases and J dropped 0; count of bases not matched to a gene: 5. CDR1 is ENHRY and CDR2 is SYGVKD in the germline V gene. The CDR3 reads CAISDMGQSSYEQYF. The CDR3 nucleotides are TGTGCCATCAGTGACATGGGACAGAGCTCCTACGAGCAGTACTTC.

Ten or more counts support this clonotype. The rearrangement joins TRBV7-9 to TRBJ2-3; D is unclear. The V and J ends lost 5 bases and 2 bases respectively, with 17 bases between them. This CDR3 is 16 amino acids long. In germline, CDR1 is SEHNR, CDR2 FQNEAQ (reference sequence). CDR3 DNA sequence: TGTGCCAGCAGCCCCCTCGAGTCCGGATACACAGATACGCAGTATTTT. The encoded protein is CASSPLESGYTDTQYF.

V is TRBV4-1 and J is TRBJ1-1; no reliable D call. The CDR3 runs to 14 residues. Looked up from germline, CDR1 is MGHRA and CDR2 is YSYEKL. The V end lost 1 base, the J end lost 1 base, and 7 bases lay between the germline ends. The CDR3: CASSQAEWNTEAFF. CDR3 coding DNA: TGCGCCAGCAGCCAAGCTGAGTGGAACACTGAAGCTTTCTTT.

This clonotype was counted many times. At one boundary the junction diverges from the germline segment, which might be a read error. The rearrangement links TRBV5-1 to TRBJ2-1; unclear D gene. Germline V gene lookup returns CDR1 SGHRS and CDR2 YFSETQ. The CDR3 totals 11 residues. This chain's CDR3 is CASSFYNEQFF. CDR3 sequence (DNA): TGTGCCAGCAGCTTCTACAATGAGCAGTTCTTC. Using reference TRBV5-1 and TRBJ2-1 for the parts outside the CDR3, the full variable domain is KAGVTQTPRYLIKTRGQQVTLSCSPISGHRSVSWYQQTPGQGLQFLFEYFSETQRNKGNFPGRFSGRQFSNSRSEMNVSTLELGDSALYLCASSFYNEQFFGPGTRLTVL.

The chain carries TRBV29-1 and TRBJ2-5; D might be TRBD2 (5 bases). Trimming pared 5 bases from V and 5 bases from J, leaving 12 bases between. This CDR3 is built from 12 residues. CDR1 is SQVTM, CDR2 ANQGSEA, per germline. CDR3 DNA sequence: TGCAGCGTTATCTTCGGGGAGGAGACCCAGTACTTC. Encoded protein: CSVIFGEETQYF. Full variable domain (remainder filled in from reference TRBV29-1 and TRBJ2-5): SAVISQKPSRDICQRGTSLTIQCQVDSQVTMMFWYRQQPGQSLTLIATANQGSEATYESGFVIDKFPISRPNLTFSTLTVSNMSPEDSSIYLCSVIFGEETQYFGPGTRLLVL.

On this clonotype itself: This may be a read error: a much more frequent sequence differs by one nucleotide. V gene TRBV11-2 combines with J gene TRBJ2-7; D is perhaps TRBD2 (6 bases). V shed 8 bases and J shed 3 bases, with 11 bases lying between them. This CDR3 is built from 12 residues. Germline V CDR1 and CDR2: SGHAT, FQNNGV. The CDR3 DNA follows: TGTGCCAGCCGCGGGGCATTCTACGAGCAGTACTTC. Amino acids: CASRGAFYEQYF.

This clonotype was detected many times. The chain combines TRBV24-1 with TRBJ2-2; 7 bases map to TRBD1. The CDR3 totals 15 residues. With 5 bases clipped from V and 4 bases from J, the junction kept 6 bases outside the gene matches. Per germline, CDR1 KGHDR and CDR2 SFDVKD. For the CDR3, the DNA is TGTGCCACCAGTGGAACCTCAGGGGGCACCGGGGAGCTGTTTTTT. This codes for CATSGTSGGTGELFF.

This clonotype showed up just a few times. The V gene is TRBV5-1, the J gene TRBJ1-2; D call uncertain. The CDR3 is 14 residues long. V was pared by 0 bases and J by 6 bases, with 12 bases between. Germline values: CDR1 SGHRS, CDR2 YFSETQ. Written as DNA, the CDR3 is TGCGCCAGCAGCTTGGCGGGAGGGAAGAATGGCTACACCTTC. Protein product: CASSLAGGKNGYTF. The whole variable domain, filled in from reference TRBV5-1 and TRBJ1-2, reads KAGVTQTPRYLIKTRGQQVTLSCSPISGHRSVSWYQQTPGQGLQFLFEYFSETQRNKGNFPGRFSGRQFSNSRSEMNVSTLELGDSALYLCASSLAGGKNGYTFGSGTRLTVV.

The V and J genes are TRBV6-5 and TRBJ2-5; D perhaps matches TRBD2 (5 bases). V shed 0 bases and J shed 0 bases, with 8 bases lying between them. Germline V gene sequence: CDR1 MNHEY, CDR2 SVGAGI. CDR3 length: 15 residues. The CDR3 here is CASSYSRRNQETQYF. In nucleotides, the CDR3 is TGTGCCAGCAGTTACTCCAGGAGGAACCAAGAGACCCAGTACTTC.

The chain carries TRBV7-3 and TRBJ2-1; 12 bases line up with TRBD2. CDR1 and CDR2 from the germline V gene are SGHTA and FQGTGA. Trimming cost V 3 bases and J 6 bases; bases outside gene matches: 3. The CDR3 spans 15 residues. DNA of the CDR3: TGTGCCAGCAGCTTTTCTAGCGGGAGGGCCAATGAGCAGTTCTTC. Its protein product is CASSFSSGRANEQFF.

This clonotype came up many times. V usage is TRBV11-2 and J usage is TRBJ1-5; D call uncertain. The CDR3 covers 16 residues. Between the trimmed V and J ends, which lost 0 bases and 6 bases, there was a span of 15 bases. Germline V gene sequence: CDR1 SGHAT, CDR2 FQNNGV. CDR3 DNA: TGTGCCAGCAGCTTAGATCCTGACAACCCCCTTCAGCCCCAGCATTTT. Translating it yields CASSLDPDNPLQPQHF.

This clonotype turned up a few times. V is TRBV20-1 and J is TRBJ2-1, with D possibly called TRBD1 or TRBD2 (5 bases each). The CDR3 is 21 residues long. Trimming shortened V by 2 bases and J by 0 bases, and 29 bases separated the two germline ends. CDR1 and CDR2 from the germline V gene are DFQATT and SNEGSKA (reference sequence). This CDR3 reads CSARNRWGPYLPGSSYNEQFF. Written as DNA, the CDR3 is TGCAGTGCTAGAAACCGCTGGGGACCCTACCTACCCGGAAGCTCCTACAATGAGCAGTTCTTC.

At least ten counts were recorded for this clonotype. This chain links TRBV12-3 or TRBV12-4 with TRBJ1-5; perhaps TRBD1 as D (5 bases). This CDR3 spans 13 amino acids. Trimming left V 7 bases short and J 0 bases short, with 7 bases between. The CDR3 bases are TGTGCCAGCAACCAGGGTAGCAATCAGCCCCAGCATTTT. Protein product: CASNQGSNQPQHF.

This clonotype came up a few times. The V and J genes are TRBV5-1 and TRBJ2-1; 8 bases line up with TRBD2. J was trimmed by 0 bases and V by 5 bases; bases with no gene match: 10. This CDR3 contains 17 residues. The germline CDR1 and CDR2 sequences are SGHRS and YFSETQ. The CDR3 protein is CASRPTSGESSYNEQFF. Here the CDR3 DNA reads TGCGCCAGCAGACCAACTAGCGGTGAATCCTCCTACAATGAGCAGTTCTTC.

This clonotype was counted between two and nine times. The chain uses TRBV5-5 and TRBJ2-1; 12 bases are shared with TRBD2. This CDR3 is 17 amino acids long. The germline gives CDR1 SGHKS, CDR2 YYEKEE (reference sequence). Losses at the gene ends were 2 bases for V and 5 bases for J; bases not matched to a gene: 8. The CDR3 is CASSLAPGLAGNNEQFF. CDR3 DNA sequence: TGTGCCAGCAGCTTAGCCCCGGGACTAGCGGGCAACAATGAGCAGTTCTTC.

A few counts support this clonotype. J is TRBJ1-5 and V is TRBV12-3 or TRBV12-4; 10 bases align to TRBD1. J lost 5 bases, V lost 2 bases, and 12 bases had no gene match. The CDR3 covers 18 residues. The CDR3 is CASSLWGLGQGRYQPQHF. CDR3 DNA: TGTGCCAGCAGTTTATGGGGCTTGGGACAGGGGAGGTATCAGCCCCAGCATTTT.

The V gene is TRBV5-1, the J gene TRBJ2-1; D is perhaps TRBD1 or TRBD2 (5 bases each). This CDR3 is 16 amino acids long. Germline values: CDR1 SGHRS, CDR2 YFSETQ. The V gene lost 4 bases and the J gene lost 8 bases, with 22 bases spanning the gap. The CDR3 DNA follows: TGCGCCAGCAGCCTTGCGCCAGGGACGGACGCCTATGAGCAGTTCTTC. Amino acids: CASSLAPGTDAYEQFF.

The chain has TRBV20-1 and TRBJ2-3, with a possible D match to TRBD2 (6 bases). Trimming removed 1 base at V and 2 bases at J, with 16 bases between. Per germline, CDR1 DFQATT and CDR2 SNEGSKA (reference sequence). CDR3 length: 16 amino acids. The CDR3 region is CSARGSFSGVTDTQYF. CDR3 bases: TGCAGTGCTAGAGGGTCCTTTAGCGGTGTCACAGATACGCAGTATTTT.